The TCR beta chain under discussion was sequenced for a study of blood T cell repertoires in COVID-19. Study summary: Researchers got acute and convalescent COVID-19 samples from the United States, Italy and Spain. T cells, B-cell-depleted T cells, or PBMCs supplied cDNA or gDNA.

In the authors' methods: Amplification from reference gene primers served as the basis for estimated nucleated cell counts. Generated by immunoSEQ multiplex PCR, the TCRdb table keeps only in-frame clones and is missing some. V and J calls and clone size follow that table, whereas D and trimming were derived from the DNA. The sample consists of fewer than 200,000 clones, 87% of them appearing once. The V gene end was trimmed by 4 bases and the J gene end by 6 bases; junction bases not matched to a gene: 7. This CDR3 is built from 15 residues. The germline V gene has CDR1 LNHDA and CDR2 SQIVND (reference sequence).

The sequence was collected from a woman between 45 and 60 years old with acute or convalescent COVID-19. The chain is built from TRBV19 and TRBJ1-1, with 11 positions matching TRBD1. The sample consisted of peripheral blood. The CDR3 DNA reads TGTGCCAGTAGTAAGAGGGACAGGGGGATCGCTGAAGCTTTCTTT. It is translated as CASSKRDRGIAEAFF.